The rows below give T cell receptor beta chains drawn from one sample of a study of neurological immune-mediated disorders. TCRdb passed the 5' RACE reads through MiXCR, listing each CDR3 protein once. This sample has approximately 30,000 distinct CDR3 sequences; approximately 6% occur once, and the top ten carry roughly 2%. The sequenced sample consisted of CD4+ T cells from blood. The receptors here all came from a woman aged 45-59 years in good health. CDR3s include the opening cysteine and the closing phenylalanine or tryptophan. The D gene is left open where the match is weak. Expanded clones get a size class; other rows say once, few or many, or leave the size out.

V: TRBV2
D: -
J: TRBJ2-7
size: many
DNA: TGTGCCAGCAGTGAAATAGGTCCACCATCCTACGAGCAGTACTTC
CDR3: CASSEIGPPSYEQYF

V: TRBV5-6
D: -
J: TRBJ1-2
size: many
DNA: TGTGCCAGCAGCTTGCGTTCGGGGGACTATGGCTACACCTTC
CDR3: CASSLRSGDYGYTF

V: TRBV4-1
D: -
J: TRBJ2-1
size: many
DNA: TGCGCCAGCAGCCAGGGTTCATGGGGCGAGCAGTTCTTC
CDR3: CASSQGSWGEQFF

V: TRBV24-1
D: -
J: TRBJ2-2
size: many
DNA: TGTGCCACCAGTGTGGGCAGGGTATCCGGGGAGCTGTTTTTT
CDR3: CATSVGRVSGELFF

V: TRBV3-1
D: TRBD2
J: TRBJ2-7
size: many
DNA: TGTGCCAGCAGCCAAGAGCCCGGGGGGAGGCAGTACTTC
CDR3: CASSQEPGGRQYF

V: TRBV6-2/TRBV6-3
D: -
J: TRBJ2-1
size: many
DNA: TGTGCCAGCGGCTCTACCGGGGGTTCCTACAATGAGCAGTTCTTC
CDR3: CASGSTGGSYNEQFF

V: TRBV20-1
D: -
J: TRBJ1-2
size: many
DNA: TGCAGTGCTAGAGGGGTCGCGCAGGGCTACACCTTC
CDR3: CSARGVAQGYTF

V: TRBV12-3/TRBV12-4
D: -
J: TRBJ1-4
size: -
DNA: TGTGCCAGCAGCCAGACAGGTTCGGCTAATGAAAAACTGTTTTTT
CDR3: CASSQTGSANEKLFF

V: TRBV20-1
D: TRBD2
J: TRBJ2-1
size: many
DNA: TGCAGTGCAAGGACTAGCGGCATGTACAATGAGCAGTTCTTC
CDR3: CSARTSGMYNEQFF

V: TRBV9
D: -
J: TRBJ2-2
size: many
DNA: TGTGCCAGCAGCCCTCCGGGAAGTGGCACCGGGGAGCTGTTTTTT
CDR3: CASSPPGSGTGELFF

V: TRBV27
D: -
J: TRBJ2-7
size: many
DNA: TGTGCCAGCAGGGGGCTGGTAGGCGTGGGCGGCTCCTACGAGCAGTACTTC
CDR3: CASRGLVGVGGSYEQYF

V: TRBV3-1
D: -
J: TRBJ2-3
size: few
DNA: TGTGCCAGCAGCCCGAACAACGCGGGCCCGACAGATACGCAGTATTTT
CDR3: CASSPNNAGPTDTQYF

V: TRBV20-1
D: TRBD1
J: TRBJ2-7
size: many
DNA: TGCAGTGCTTTTTACGACAGGGGAATTGGCGAGCAGTACTTC
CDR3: CSAFYDRGIGEQYF

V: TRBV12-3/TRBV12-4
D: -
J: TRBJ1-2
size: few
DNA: TGTGCCAGCAGCCGAGGGGATCACAGGAGCTATGGCTACACCTTC
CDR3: CASSRGDHRSYGYTF

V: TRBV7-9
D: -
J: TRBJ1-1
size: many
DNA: TGTGCCAGCAGCTTACATGATGGGGACACTGAAGCTTTCTTT
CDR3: CASSLHDGDTEAFF

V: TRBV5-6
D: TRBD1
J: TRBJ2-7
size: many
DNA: TGTGCCAGCAGCAGGACAGGGGGCTTCTACGAGCAGTACTTC
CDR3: CASSRTGGFYEQYF

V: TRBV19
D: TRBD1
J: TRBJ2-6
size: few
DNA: TGTGCCAGTAAGGGGACAGCTGGGGCCAACGTCCTGACTTTC
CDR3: CASKGTAGANVLTF

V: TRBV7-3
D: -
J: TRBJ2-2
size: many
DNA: TGTGCCAGCAGCCAATCCGGGGCCGGCGGGGAGCTGTTTTTT
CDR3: CASSQSGAGGELFF

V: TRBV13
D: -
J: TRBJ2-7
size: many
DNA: TGTGCCAGCAGCACCCGACAGCGATACGAGCAGTACTTC
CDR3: CASSTRQRYEQYF

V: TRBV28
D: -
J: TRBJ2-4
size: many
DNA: TGTGCCAGCAGTCCTATTCTCACCCAAAACATTCAGTACTTC
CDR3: CASSPILTQNIQYF

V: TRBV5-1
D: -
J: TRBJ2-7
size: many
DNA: TGCGCCAGCAGCTCCAGACCGGCTGACGAGCAGTACTTC
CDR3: CASSSRPADEQYF

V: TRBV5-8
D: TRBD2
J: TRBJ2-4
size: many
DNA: TGTGCCAGCAGCTTCACCGGGACTAGCGGGCTGTCAGCCAAAAACATTCAGTACTTC
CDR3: CASSFTGTSGLSAKNIQYF

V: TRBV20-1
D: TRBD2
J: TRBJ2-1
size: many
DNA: TGCAGTGCTAGAGCCCTAGCGGGAGAGCTCTCCTACAATGAGCAGTTCTTC
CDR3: CSARALAGELSYNEQFF

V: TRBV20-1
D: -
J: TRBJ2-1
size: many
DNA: TGCAGTGTAGGAGGCTACAATGAGCAGTTCTTC
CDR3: CSVGGYNEQFF

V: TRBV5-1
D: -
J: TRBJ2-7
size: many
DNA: TGCGCCAGCAGCCCCCGTCCAGTTTCCTACGAGCAGTACTTC
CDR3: CASSPRPVSYEQYF

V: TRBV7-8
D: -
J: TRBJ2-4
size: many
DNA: TGTGCCAGCAGCTTAGGCAGGGCCTTTGACATTCAGTACTTC
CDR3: CASSLGRAFDIQYF

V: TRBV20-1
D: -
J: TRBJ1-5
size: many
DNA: TGCAGTGCTGAGGGATCCCCTTACGATCAGCCCCAGCATTTT
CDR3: CSAEGSPYDQPQHF